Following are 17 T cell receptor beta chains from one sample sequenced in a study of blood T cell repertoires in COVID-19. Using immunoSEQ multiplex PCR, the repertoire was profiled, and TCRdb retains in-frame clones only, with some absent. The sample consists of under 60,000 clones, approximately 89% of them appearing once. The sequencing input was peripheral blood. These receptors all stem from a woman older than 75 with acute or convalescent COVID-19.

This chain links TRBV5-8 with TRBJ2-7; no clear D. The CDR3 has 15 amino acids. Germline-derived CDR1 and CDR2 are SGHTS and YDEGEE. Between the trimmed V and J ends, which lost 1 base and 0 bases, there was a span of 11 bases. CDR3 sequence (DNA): TGTGCCAGCAGCTTGAGGCCGCAGGCCTCCTACGAGCAGTACTTC. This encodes CASSLRPQASYEQYF.

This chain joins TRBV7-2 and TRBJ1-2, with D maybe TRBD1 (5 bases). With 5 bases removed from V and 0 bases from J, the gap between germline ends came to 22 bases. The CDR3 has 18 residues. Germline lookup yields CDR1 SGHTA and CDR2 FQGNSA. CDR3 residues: CASSAPQSTAITNYGYTF. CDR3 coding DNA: TGTGCCAGCAGCGCACCACAGTCGACAGCTATAACTAACTATGGCTACACCTTC.

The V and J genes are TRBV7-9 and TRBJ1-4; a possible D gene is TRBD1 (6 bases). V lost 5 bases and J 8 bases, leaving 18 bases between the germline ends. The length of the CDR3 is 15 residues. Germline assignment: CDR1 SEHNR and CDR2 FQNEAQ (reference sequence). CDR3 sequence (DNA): TGTGCCAGCAGCCCCGTGCCCAGGGGACGAGAAAAACTGTTTTTT. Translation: CASSPVPRGREKLFF.

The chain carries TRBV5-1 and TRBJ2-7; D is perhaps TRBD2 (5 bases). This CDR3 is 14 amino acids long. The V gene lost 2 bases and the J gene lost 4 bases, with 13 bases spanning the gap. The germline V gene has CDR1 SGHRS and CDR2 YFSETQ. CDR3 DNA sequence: TGCGCCAGCAGCTTAGGTACCGAGGGATACGAGCAGTACGTC. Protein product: CASSLGTEGYEQYV.

The DNA of the CDR3 is TGTGCCAGCAGCCAGATCCGGGGGGCCCAAGAGACCCAGTACTTC. It encodes CASSQIRGAQETQYF. The J gene is TRBJ2-5, the V gene TRBV3-1 (or the pseudogene TRBV3-2); D is possibly TRBD2 (7 bases). Trimming left V 3 bases short and J 1 base short, with 12 bases between. From germline, CDR1 is LGHDT and CDR2 YNNKEL (reference sequence). The CDR3 is 15 residues long.

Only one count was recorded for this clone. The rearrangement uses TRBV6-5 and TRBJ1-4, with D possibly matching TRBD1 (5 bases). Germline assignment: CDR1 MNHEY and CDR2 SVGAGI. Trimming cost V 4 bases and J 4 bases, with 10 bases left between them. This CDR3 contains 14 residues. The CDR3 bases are TGTGCCAGCAGTTCTTGGCAGGGTAATGAAAAACTGTTTTTT. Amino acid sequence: CASSSWQGNEKLFF.

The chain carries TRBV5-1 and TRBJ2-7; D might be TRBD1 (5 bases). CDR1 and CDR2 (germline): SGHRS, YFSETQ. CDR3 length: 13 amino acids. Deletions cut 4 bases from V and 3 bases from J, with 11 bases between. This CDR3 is CASSVGDSYEQYF. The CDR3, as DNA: TGCGCCAGCAGCGTTGGCGACAGCTACGAGCAGTACTTC.

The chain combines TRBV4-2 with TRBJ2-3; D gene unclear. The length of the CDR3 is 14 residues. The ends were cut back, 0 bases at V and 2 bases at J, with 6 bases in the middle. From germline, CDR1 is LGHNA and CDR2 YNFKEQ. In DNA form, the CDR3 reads TGTGCCAGCAGCCAAGACCTATCCACAGATACGCAGTATTTT. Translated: CASSQDLSTDTQYF.

The DNA of the CDR3 is TGCGCCAGCAGCCAAATCGGGGGGGCCTTGGAGACCCAGTACTTC. Translation: CASSQIGGALETQYF. The chain recombines TRBV4-1 with TRBJ2-5, with TRBD2 matching 8 bases. The CDR3 runs 15 residues. Germline V lookup: CDR1 MGHRA, CDR2 YSYEKL. V shed 2 bases and J 5 bases; nucleotides not matched to a gene: 7.

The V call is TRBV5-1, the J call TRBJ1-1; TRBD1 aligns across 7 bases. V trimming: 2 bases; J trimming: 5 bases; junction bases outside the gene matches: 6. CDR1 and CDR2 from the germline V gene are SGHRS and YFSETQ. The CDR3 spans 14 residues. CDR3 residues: CASSLQGRETEAFF. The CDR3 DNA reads TGCGCCAGCAGCTTACAGGGGAGAGAAACTGAAGCTTTCTTT.

CDR3: CASITRRGEKLFF. For the CDR3, the DNA is TGTGCCAGCATCACCCGTCGGGGGGAAAAACTGTTTTTT. J is TRBJ1-4 and V is TRBV28; tentatively, D is TRBD1 (5 bases). With 7 bases removed from V and 8 bases from J, the gap between germline ends came to 14 bases. CDR3 size: 13 residues. CDR1 is MDHEN and CDR2 is SYDVKM in the germline V gene.

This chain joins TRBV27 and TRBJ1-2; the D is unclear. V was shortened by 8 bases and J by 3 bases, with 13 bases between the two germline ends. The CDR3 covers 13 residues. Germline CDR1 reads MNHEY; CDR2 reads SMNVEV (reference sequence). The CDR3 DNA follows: TGTGCCAGCTATATCGAGGACTACTATGGCTACACCTTC. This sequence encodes CASYIEDYYGYTF.

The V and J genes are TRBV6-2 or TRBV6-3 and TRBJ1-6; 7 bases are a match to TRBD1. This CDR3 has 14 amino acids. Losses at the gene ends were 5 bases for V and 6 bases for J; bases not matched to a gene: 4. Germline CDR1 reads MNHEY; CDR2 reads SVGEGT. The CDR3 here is CASSRDRINSPLHF. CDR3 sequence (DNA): TGTGCCAGCAGTCGGGACAGAATTAATTCACCCCTCCACTTT.

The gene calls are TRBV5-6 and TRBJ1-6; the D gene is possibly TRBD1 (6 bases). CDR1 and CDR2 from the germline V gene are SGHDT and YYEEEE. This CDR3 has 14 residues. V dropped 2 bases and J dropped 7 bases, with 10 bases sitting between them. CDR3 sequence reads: CASSLERGNSPLHF. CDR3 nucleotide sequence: TGTGCCAGCAGCTTAGAAAGGGGGAATTCACCCCTCCACTTT.

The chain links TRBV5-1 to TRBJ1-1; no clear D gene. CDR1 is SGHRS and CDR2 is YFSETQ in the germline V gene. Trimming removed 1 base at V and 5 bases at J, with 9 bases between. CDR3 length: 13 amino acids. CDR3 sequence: CASSLKGETEAFF. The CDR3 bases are TGCGCCAGCAGCTTGAAGGGAGAAACTGAAGCTTTCTTT.

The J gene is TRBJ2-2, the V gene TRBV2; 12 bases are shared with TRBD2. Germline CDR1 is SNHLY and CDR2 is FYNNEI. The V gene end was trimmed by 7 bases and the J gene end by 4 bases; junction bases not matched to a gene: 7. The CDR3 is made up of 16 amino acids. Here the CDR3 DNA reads TGTGCCAGCAACTCCCGGACTAGCGGGGTCACCGGGGAGCTGTTTTTT. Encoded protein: CASNSRTSGVTGELFF.

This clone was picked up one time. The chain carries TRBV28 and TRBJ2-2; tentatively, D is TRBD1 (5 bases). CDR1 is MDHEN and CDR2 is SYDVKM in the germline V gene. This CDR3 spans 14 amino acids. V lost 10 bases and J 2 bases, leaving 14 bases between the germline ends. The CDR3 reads CATLFRENTGELFF. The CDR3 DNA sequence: TGTGCCACCCTGTTCAGGGAAAACACCGGGGAGCTGTTTTTT.